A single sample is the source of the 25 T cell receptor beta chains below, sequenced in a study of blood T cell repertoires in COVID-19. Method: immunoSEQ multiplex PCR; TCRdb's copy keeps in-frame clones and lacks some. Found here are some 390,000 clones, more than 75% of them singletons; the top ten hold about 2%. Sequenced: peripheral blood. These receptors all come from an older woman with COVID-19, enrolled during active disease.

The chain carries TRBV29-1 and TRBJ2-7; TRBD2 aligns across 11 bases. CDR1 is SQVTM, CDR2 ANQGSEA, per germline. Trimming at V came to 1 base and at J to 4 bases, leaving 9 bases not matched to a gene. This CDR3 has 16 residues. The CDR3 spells CSVEASLAGGSYEQYF. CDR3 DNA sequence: TGCAGCGTTGAAGCTTCTCTAGCGGGGGGTAGTTACGAGCAGTACTTC.

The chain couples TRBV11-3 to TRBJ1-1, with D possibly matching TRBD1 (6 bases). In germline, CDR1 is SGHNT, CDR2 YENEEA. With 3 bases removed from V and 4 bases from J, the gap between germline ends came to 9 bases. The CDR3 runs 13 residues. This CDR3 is CASSLGAGTEAFF. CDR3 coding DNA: TGTGCCAGCAGCTTGGGGGCGGGCACTGAAGCTTTCTTT.

CDR3 coding DNA: TGTGCCAGCAGTGACGAATCCGAGTTCACTGAAGCTTTCTTT. Translation gives CASSDESEFTEAFF. The chain links TRBV6-4 to TRBJ1-1; no reliable D call. The V end was cut by 2 bases, the J end by 4 bases, with 11 bases between. The CDR3 runs to 14 residues. Germline CDR1 reads MRHNA; CDR2 reads SNTAGT.

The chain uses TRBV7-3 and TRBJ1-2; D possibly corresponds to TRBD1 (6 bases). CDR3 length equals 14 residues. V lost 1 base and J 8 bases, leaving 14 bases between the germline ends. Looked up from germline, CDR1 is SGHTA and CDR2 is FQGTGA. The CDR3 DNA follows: TGTGCCAGCAGCTTAATGCCTCCGCAGGGGGGCTACACCTTC. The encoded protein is CASSLMPPQGGYTF.

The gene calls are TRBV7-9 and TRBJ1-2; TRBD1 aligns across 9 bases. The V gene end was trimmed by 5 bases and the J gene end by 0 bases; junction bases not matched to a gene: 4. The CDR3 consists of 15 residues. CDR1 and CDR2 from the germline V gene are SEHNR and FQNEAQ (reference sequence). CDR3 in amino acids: CASSGGQGTNYGYTF. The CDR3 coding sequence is TGTGCCAGCAGCGGGGGACAGGGCACTAACTATGGCTACACCTTC.

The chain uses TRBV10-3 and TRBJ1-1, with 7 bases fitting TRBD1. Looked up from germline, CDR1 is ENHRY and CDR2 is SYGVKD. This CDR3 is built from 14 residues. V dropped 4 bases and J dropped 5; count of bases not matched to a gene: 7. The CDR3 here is CAISGQGAITEAFF. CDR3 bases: TGTGCCATCAGTGGACAGGGCGCGATAACTGAAGCTTTCTTT.

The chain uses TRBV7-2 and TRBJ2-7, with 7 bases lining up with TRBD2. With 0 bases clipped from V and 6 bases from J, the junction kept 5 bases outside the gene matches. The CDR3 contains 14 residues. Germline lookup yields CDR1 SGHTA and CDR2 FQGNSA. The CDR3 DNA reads TGTGCCAGCAGCTTAGCGCGGGCTAGCGGCGAGCAGTACTTC. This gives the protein CASSLARASGEQYF.

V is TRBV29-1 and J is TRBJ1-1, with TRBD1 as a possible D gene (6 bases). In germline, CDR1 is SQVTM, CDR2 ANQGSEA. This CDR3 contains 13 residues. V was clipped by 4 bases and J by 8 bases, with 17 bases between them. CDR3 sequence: CSVVHLQGTEAFF. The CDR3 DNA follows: TGCAGCGTTGTCCACCTCCAAGGGACAGAAGCTTTCTTT.

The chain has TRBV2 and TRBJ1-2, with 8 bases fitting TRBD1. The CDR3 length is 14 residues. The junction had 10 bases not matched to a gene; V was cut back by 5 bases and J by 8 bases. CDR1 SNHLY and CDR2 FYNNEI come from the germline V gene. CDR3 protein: CASSPQGQDVGYTF. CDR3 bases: TGTGCCAGCAGTCCCCAGGGACAGGACGTGGGCTACACCTTC.

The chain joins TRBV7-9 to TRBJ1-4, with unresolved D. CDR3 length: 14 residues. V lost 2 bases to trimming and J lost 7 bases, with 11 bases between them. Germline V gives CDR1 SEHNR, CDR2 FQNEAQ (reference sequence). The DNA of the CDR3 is TGTGCCAGCAGCTTATTTACAGAGGGTGAAAAACTGTTTTTT. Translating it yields CASSLFTEGEKLFF. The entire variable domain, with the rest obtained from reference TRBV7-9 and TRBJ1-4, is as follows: DTGVSQNPRHKITKRGQNVTFRCDPISEHNRLYWYRQTLGQGPEFLTYFQNEAQLEKSRLLSDRFSAERPKGSFSTLEIQRTEQGDSAMYLCASSLFTEGEKLFFGSGTQLSVL.

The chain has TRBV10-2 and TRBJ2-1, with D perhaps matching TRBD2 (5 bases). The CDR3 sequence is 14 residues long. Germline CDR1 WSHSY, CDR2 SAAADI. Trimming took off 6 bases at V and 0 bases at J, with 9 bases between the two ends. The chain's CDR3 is CASSQGSSYNEQFF. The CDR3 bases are TGCGCCAGCAGCCAAGGGAGCTCCTACAATGAGCAGTTCTTC.

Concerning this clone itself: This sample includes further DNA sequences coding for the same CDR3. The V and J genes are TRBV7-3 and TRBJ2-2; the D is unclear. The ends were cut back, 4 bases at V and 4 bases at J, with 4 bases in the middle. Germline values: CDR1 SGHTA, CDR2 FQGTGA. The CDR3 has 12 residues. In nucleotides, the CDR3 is TGTGCCAGCAGCTCCTTCACCGGGGAGCTGTTTTTT. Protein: CASSSFTGELFF.

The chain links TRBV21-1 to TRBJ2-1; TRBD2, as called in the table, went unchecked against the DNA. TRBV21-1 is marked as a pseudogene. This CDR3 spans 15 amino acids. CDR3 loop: CASSNGTYSYNEQFF. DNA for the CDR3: TGTGCCAGCAGCAACGGGACTTACTCCTACAATGAGCAGTTCTTC.

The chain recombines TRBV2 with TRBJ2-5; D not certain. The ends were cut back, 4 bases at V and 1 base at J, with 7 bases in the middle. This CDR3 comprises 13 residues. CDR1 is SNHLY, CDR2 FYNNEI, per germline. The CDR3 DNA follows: TGTGCCAGCAGTGGACTGGTCCAAGAGACCCAGTACTTC. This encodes CASSGLVQETQYF.

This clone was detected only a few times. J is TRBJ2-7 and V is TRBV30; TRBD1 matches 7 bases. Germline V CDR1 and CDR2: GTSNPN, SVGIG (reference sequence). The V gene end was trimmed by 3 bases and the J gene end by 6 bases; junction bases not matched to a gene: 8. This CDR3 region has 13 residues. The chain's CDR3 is CAWRTYRGSEQYF. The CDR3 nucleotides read TGTGCCTGGAGAACCTACAGGGGAAGCGAGCAGTACTTC. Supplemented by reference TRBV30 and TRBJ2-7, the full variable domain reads SQTIHQWPATLVQPVGSPLSLECTVEGTSNPNLYWYRQAAGRGLQLLFYSVGIGQISSEVPQNLSASRPQDRQFILSSKKLLLSDSGFYLCAWRTYRGSEQYFGPGTRLTVT.

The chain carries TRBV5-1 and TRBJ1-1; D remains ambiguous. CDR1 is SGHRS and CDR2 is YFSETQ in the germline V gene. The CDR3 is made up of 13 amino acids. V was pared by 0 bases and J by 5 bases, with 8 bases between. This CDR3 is CASSLARVTEAFF. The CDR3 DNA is TGCGCCAGCAGCTTGGCACGGGTGACTGAAGCTTTCTTT. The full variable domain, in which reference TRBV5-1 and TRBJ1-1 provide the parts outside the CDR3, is KAGVTQTPRYLIKTRGQQVTLSCSPISGHRSVSWYQQTPGQGLQFLFEYFSETQRNKGNFPGRFSGRQFSNSRSEMNVSTLELGDSALYLCASSLARVTEAFFGQGTRLTVV.

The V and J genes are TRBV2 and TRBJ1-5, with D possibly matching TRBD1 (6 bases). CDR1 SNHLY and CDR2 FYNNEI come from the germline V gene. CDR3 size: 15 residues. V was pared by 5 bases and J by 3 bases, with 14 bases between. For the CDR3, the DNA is TGTGCCAGCAGTCAAACTCAGGGGATCAATCAGCCCCAGCATTTT. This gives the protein CASSQTQGINQPQHF.

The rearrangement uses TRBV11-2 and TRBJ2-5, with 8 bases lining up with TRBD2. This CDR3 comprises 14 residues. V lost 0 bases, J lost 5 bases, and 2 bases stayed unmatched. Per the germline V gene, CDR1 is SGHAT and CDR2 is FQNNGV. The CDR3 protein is CASSLDPGGETQYF. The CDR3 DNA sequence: TGTGCCAGCAGCTTAGATCCGGGGGGGGAGACCCAGTACTTC.

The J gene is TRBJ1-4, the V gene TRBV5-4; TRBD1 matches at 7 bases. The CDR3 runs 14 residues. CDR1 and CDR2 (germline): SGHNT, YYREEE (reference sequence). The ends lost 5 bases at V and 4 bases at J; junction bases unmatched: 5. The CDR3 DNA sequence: TGTGCCAGCAGTCCGGACAGGCGTAATGAAAAACTGTTTTTT. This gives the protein CASSPDRRNEKLFF.

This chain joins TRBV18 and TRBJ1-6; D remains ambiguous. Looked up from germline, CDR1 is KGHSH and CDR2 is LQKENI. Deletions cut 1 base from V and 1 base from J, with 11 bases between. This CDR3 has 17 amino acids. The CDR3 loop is CASSPLGVLSYNSPLHF. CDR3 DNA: TGTGCCAGCTCACCACTCGGGGTTCTATCCTATAATTCACCCCTCCACTTT.

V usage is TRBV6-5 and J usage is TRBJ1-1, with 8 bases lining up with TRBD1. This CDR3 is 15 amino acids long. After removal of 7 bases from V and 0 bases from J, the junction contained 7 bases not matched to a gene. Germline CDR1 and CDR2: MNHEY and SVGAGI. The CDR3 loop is CASTRTGTMNTEAFF. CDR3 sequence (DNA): TGTGCCAGCACCAGGACAGGGACCATGAACACTGAAGCTTTCTTT.

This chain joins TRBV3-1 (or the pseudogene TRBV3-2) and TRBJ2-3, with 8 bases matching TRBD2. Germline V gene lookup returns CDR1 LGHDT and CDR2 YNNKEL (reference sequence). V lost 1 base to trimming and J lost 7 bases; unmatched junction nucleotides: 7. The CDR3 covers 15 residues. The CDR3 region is CASSQGGTRSHTQYF. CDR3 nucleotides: TGTGCCAGCAGCCAAGGAGGGACTAGGTCGCATACGCAGTATTTT.

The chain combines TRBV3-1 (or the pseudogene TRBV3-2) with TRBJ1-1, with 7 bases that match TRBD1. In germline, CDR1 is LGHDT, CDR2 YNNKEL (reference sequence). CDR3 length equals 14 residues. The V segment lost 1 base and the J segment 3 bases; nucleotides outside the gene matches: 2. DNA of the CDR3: TGTGCCAGCAGCCAAGGGGACAGATACACTGAAGCTTTCTTT. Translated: CASSQGDRYTEAFF.

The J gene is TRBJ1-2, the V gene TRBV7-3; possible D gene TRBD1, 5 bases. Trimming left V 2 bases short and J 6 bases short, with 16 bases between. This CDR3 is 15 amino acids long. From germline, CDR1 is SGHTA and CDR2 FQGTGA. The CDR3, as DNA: TGTGCCAGCAGCTTAGGGGCAGGGCCTATGGATGGCTACACCTTC. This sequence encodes CASSLGAGPMDGYTF.

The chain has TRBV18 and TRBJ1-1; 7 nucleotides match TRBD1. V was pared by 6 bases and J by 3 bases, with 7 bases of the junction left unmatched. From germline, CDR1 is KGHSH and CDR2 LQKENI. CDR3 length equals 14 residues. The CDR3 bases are TGTGCCAGCTCTCTTTACGACAGGGACACTGAAGCTTTCTTT. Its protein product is CASSLYDRDTEAFF.